The clone carrying this T cell receptor (beta chain) was detected many times. The sample belongs to a study of beta chain features in type 1 diabetes. CDR3 size: 13 residues. Germline V gene data show CDR1 as MNHEY and CDR2 as SVGAGI. Trimming removed 6 bases from V and 1 base from J, with 9 bases in between. Expressed TCRB transcripts were sequenced, since all the RNA that had been isolated was reverse transcribed. The data were produced by immunoSEQ multiplex PCR, yet TCRdb's version contains in-frame clones alone and is incomplete. The sample includes 300,000 to 350,000 clones, 6.5% to 10% of them seen just once.

The chain is built from TRBV6-5 and TRBJ1-2; D may be TRBD1 (5 bases). The sequencing input was central memory CD4+ T cells from blood. The TCR comes from a woman younger than 30 in good health. The CDR3 DNA sequence: TGTGCCAGCAGGAAAGACAGTAACTATGGCTACACCTTC. This codes for CASRKDSNYGYTF.